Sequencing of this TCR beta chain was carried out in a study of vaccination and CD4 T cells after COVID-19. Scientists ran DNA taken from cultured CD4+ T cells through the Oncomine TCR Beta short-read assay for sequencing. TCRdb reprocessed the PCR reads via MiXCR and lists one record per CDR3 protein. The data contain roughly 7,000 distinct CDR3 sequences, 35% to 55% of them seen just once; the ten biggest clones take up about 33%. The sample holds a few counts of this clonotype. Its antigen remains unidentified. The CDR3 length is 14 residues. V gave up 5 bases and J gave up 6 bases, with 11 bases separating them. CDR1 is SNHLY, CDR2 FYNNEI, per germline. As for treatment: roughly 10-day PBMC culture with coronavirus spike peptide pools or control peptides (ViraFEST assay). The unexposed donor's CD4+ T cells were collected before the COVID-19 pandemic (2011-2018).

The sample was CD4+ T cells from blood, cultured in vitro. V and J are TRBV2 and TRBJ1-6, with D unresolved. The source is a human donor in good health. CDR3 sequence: CASSRDNINSPLHF. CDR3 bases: TGTGCCAGCAGTAGGGATAATATTAATTCACCCCTCCACTTT.